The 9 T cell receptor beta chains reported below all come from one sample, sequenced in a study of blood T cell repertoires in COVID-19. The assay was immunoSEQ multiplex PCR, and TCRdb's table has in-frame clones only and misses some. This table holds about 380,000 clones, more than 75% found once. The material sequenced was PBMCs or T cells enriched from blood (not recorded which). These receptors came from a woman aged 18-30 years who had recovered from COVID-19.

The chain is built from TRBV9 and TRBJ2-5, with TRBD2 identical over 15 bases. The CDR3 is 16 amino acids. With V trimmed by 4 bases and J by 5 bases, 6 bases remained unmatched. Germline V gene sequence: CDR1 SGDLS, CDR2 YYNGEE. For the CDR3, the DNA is TGTGCCAGCAGCCCCCGGACTAGCGGGGGGGCTGAGACCCAGTACTTC. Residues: CASSPRTSGGAETQYF.

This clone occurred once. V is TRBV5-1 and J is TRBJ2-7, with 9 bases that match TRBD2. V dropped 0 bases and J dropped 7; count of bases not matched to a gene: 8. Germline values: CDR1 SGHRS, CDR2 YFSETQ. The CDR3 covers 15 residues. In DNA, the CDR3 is TGCGCCAGCAGCTTGGTGGTAGCGGGGGTACGGGAGCAGTACTTC. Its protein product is CASSLVVAGVREQYF.

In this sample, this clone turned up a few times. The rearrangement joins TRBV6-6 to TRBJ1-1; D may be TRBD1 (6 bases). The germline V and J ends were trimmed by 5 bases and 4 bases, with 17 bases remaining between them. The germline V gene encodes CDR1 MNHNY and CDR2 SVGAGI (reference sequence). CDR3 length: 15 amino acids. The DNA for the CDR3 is TGTGCCAGCAGTCCCCAGACAGGCCCAGGCACTGAAGCTTTCTTT. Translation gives CASSPQTGPGTEAFF.

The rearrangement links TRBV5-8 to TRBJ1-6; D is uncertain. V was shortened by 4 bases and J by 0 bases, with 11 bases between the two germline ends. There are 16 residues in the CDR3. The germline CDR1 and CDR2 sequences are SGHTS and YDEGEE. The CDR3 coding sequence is TGTGCCAGCAGCGCAGACGGCGGCTCCTATAATTCACCCCTCCACTTT. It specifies CASSADGGSYNSPLHF.

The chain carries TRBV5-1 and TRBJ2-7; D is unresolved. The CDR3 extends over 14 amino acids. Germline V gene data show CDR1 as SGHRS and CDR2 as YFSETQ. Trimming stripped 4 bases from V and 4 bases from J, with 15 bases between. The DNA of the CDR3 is TGCGCCAGCAGCCCCCACACAGATTTTTACGAGCAGTACTTC. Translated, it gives CASSPHTDFYEQYF.

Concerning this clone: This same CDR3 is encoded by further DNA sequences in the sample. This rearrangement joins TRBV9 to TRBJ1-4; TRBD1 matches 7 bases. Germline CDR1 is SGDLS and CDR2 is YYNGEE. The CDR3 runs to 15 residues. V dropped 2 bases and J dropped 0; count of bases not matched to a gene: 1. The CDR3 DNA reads TGTGCCAGCAGCGTTACAGGGGCAACTAATGAAAAACTGTTTTTT. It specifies CASSVTGATNEKLFF. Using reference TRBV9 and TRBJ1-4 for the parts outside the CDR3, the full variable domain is DSGVTQTPKHLITATGQRVTLRCSPRSGDLSVYWYQQSLDQGLQFLIQYYNGEERAKGNILERFSAQQFPDLHSELNLSSLELGDSALYFCASSVTGATNEKLFFGSGTQLSVL.

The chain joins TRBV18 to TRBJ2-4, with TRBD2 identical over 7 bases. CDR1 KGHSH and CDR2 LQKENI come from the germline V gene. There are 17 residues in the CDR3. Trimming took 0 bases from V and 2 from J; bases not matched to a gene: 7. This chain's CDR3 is CASSPPGGTISKNIQYF. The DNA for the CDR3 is TGTGCCAGCTCACCACCCGGGGGGACTATTTCCAAAAACATTCAGTACTTC.

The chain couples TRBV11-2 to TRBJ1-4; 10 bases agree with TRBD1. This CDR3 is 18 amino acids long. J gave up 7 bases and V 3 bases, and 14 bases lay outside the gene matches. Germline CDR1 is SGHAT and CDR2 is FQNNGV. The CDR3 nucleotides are TGTGCCAGCAGCTTCCACGACAGGGGGCGCATTGGGGGTGAAAAACTGTTTTTT. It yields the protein CASSFHDRGRIGGEKLFF.

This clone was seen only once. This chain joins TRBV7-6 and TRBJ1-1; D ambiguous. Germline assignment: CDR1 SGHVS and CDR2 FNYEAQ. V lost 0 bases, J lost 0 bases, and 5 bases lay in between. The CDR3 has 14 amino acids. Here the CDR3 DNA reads TGTGCCAGCAGCTTAGCCCGGGTGAACACTGAAGCTTTCTTT. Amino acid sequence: CASSLARVNTEAFF.